This TCR beta chain was captured in a study of blood T cell repertoires in COVID-19 (dated by TCRdb to 2019 to 2021). Background on the whole study: Samples covering the acute and convalescent phases of COVID-19 were provided by collaborators in the United States, Italy and Spain. The material from the prospective study consisted of cDNA or gDNA derived from T cells, B-cell-depleted T cells, or PBMCs. Sample metadata almost always included a de-identified subject ID, COVID-19 status, age in years and sex. A freely available public database, intended as a resource for researchers studying the immune response to SARS-CoV-2, is where the repertoires were released. Subjects who had been exposed to COVID-19, were actively infected with it, or had recovered from it provided the deeply sampled blood TCRbeta repertoires that made up the dataset. Samples were obtained from the ongoing ImmuneRACE study (first 160 participants) and from about 1,300 subjects provided by 6 global collaborators. Where available, HLA class I and class II types were obtained from metadata supplied by the sample provider rather than from assay-based typing. On the study overall, not on this receptor specifically: The amount of clinical and demographic metadata varied by source and participant and was provided uncurated.

TCRbeta CDR3 regions were amplified from genomic DNA using the immunoSEQ Assay, a bias-controlled multiplex PCR. In the source study's methods: The number of nucleated cells in each sample was estimated from the amplification of reference gene primers within the assay. To quantify the absolute abundance of each unique TCRbeta CDR3 rearrangement, sequence reads were collapsed and filtered. Productive Simpson clonality was computed per sample as the square root of Simpson's diversity index over productive rearrangements. Imported from immuneACCESS, the table was reduced by TCRdb to in-frame sequences with V and J called. These copies leave out some clones; in studies compared against another copy, an unresolved V gene accounts for under half, and the cause of the remainder is not known. V and J calls and clone size are those listed in that table; D and trimming were worked out from the DNA. The sample profile shows a few hundred thousand clones; 80% to 90% of them were found once. The ten largest clones capture approximately 10% of the sample.

The CDR3 runs 14 residues from the cysteine to the phenylalanine. Of the read, only the CDR3 DNA is kept; its 42 bases are in frame from base 1. V drops 6 bases and J drops 1 base, leaving 12 bases in between. The germline V gene specifies MDHEN as CDR1 and SYDVKM as CDR2. Participants in the prospective study were aged about 18 to 89 years, lived in under 30 United States geographic areas, and enrolled through a virtual design. In the prospective study, cohorts were assigned on the basis of participant-reported clinical history obtained from a screening survey and a study questionnaire. Mobile phlebotomists in the prospective study collected whole blood, serum and a nasopharyngeal or oropharyngeal swab from every participant. Prospective study participants could optionally give additional blood draws and questionnaires over an approximately 2-month period. Blood samples from the prospective study were shipped frozen or at room temperature prior to DNA extraction.

Note on this clone: It has no known antigen specificity. The record has no base qualities; no much larger clone is one base away.

The sequenced material came from PBMCs or T cells enriched from blood (not recorded which). The sequence links TRBV28 to TRBJ2-5, with a tentative D gene TRBD2 over 6 matching bases. This sequence originates from a man aged 18-30 years with acute COVID-19. The nucleotide sequence is given as TGTGCCAGCAGGTGGGGGGTAACCCAAGAGACCCAGTACTTC. It specifies CASRWGVTQETQYF.